This T cell receptor beta chain originates from a study of T-cell reconstitution after alpha-beta-depleted transplantation in children. V was pared by 3 bases and J by 5 bases, with 10 bases between. Germline V gene lookup returns CDR1 SQVTM and CDR2 ANQGSEA. This CDR3 region has 12 residues. Preparing the TCRbeta library involved the use of unique molecular identifiers. MiXCR, run by TCRdb on the PCR reads, gives a single entry per CDR3 protein. The sample yields around 530,000 distinct CDR3 sequences, approximately 32% seen once. This clonotype was picked up a small number of times. This receptor was obtained from a human donor who donated a stem cell graft to a child with aplastic anemia. This sample comprised PBMCs from the stem cell graft donor, obtained from the stem cell graft. This rearrangement joins TRBV29-1 to TRBJ1-1; D is unresolved. The CDR3, as DNA: TGCAGCGTTGAGTCCCGAGGGACTGAAGCTTTCTTT. Its protein is CSVESRGTEAFF.